A single sample gave rise to the 6 T cell receptor beta chains below, sequenced in a study of cytomegalovirus exposure and HLA in healthy donors. The study ran its PCR with 60 Vbeta and 13 Jbeta primers. Sequencing was performed with immunoSEQ multiplex PCR; in TCRdb, only in-frame clones are kept and a portion is missing. The table includes 75,000 to 95,000 clones, roughly three fifths detected once. The sequenced material came from PBMCs. These receptor sequences come from a woman younger than 45 in good health and CMV-seronegative.

The chain links TRBV11-2 to TRBJ2-7; 8 bases are shared with TRBD2. The germline CDR1 and CDR2 sequences are SGHAT and FQNNGV. This CDR3 spans 16 amino acids. The ends lost 0 bases at V and 3 bases at J; junction bases unmatched: 7. The CDR3 is CASSLDWGSGVYEQYF. CDR3 nucleotides: TGTGCCAGCAGCTTAGATTGGGGTAGCGGGGTCTACGAGCAGTACTTC.

This clone turned up a few times. V gene TRBV10-1 combines with J gene TRBJ1-1; D is possibly TRBD1 (5 bases). V was shortened by 3 bases and J by 6 bases, with 11 bases between the two germline ends. Germline CDR1 and CDR2: WNHNN and SYGVQD (reference sequence). The CDR3 spans 13 residues. CDR3 amino acids: CASSEIQDAEAFF. The CDR3 DNA reads TGCGCCAGCAGTGAAATACAGGATGCTGAAGCTTTCTTT.

The V and J genes are TRBV6-6 and TRBJ2-2; 8 nucleotides line up with TRBD2. Trimming at V came to 4 bases and at J to 6 bases, leaving 4 bases not matched to a gene. The V gene's germline CDR1 is MNHNY and CDR2 SVGAGI (reference sequence). This CDR3 spans 14 amino acids. As DNA, the CDR3 is TGTGCCAGCAGTTTCGGGACTAGGGCCGGGGAGCTGTTTTTT. Amino acids: CASSFGTRAGELFF.

The chain recombines TRBV7-9 with TRBJ1-2, with D possibly TRBD1 on 6 matching bases. Germline V gene data show CDR1 as SEHNR and CDR2 as FQNEAQ (reference sequence). This CDR3 is 12 amino acids long. The V end was cut by 5 bases, the J end by 5 bases, with 9 bases between. The chain's CDR3 is CASSRQEYGYTF. The CDR3 DNA reads TGTGCCAGCAGCCGACAGGAGTATGGCTACACCTTC.

In DNA, the CDR3 is TGTGCCAGCAGTCAGGTCGAGGGTACGCAGTATTTT. Its protein product is CASSQVEGTQYF. V gene TRBV5-4 combines with J gene TRBJ2-3; D might be TRBD2 (5 bases). CDR1 is SGHNT and CDR2 is YYREEE in the germline V gene (reference sequence). Trimming shortened V by 5 bases and J by 8 bases, and 12 bases separated the two germline ends. CDR3 size: 12 residues.

J is TRBJ1-4 and V is TRBV15; 7 positions agree with TRBD1. From germline, CDR1 is LNHNV and CDR2 YYDKDF (reference sequence). V lost 3 bases, J lost 6 bases, and 13 bases stayed unmatched. The CDR3 runs to 17 residues. The CDR3 spells CATSRARGGTVYEKLFF. Written as DNA, the CDR3 is TGTGCCACCAGCAGGGCACGTGGCGGGACAGTTTATGAAAAACTGTTTTTT.